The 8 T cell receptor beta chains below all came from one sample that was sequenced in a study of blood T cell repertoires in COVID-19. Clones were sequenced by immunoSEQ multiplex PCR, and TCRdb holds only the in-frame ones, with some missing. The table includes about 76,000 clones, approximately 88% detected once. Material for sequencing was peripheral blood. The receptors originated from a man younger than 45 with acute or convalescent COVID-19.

In nucleotides, the CDR3 is TGCGCCAGCAGCTTGGGACAGGGCTACACTGAAGCTTTCTTT. Protein product: CASSLGQGYTEAFF. V is TRBV5-1 and J is TRBJ1-1; 7 bases fit TRBD1. J was trimmed by 3 bases and V by 0 bases; bases with no gene match: 2. Germline-derived CDR1 and CDR2 are SGHRS and YFSETQ. The CDR3 spans 14 residues.

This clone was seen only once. In DNA, the CDR3 is TGTGCCACCAGTGCTGCGGAAGGGGGAGAGACCCAGTACTTC. Protein sequence: CATSAAEGGETQYF. The chain is built from TRBV24-1 and TRBJ2-5, with D possibly TRBD1 on 6 matching bases. The V and J ends lost 5 bases and 4 bases respectively, with 13 bases between them. This CDR3 spans 14 amino acids. Germline CDR1 and CDR2: KGHDR and SFDVKD.

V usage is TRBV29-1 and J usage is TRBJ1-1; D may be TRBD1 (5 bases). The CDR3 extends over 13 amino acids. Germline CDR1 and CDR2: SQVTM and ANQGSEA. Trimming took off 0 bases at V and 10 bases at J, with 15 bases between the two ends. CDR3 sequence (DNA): TGCAGCGTTGAAGATGGCAAAAGGGGCGGAGCTTTCTTT. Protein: CSVEDGKRGGAFF.

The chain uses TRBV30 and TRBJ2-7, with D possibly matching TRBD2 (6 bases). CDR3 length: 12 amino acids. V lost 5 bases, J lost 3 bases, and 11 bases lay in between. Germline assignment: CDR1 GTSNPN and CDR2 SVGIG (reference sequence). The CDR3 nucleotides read TGTGCCTGGGGGGACTCCTTCTACGAGCAGTACTTC. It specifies CAWGDSFYEQYF.

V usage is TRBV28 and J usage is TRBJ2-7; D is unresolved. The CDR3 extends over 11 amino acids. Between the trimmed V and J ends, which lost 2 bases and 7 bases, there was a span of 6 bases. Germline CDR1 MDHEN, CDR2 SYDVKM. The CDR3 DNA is TGTGCCAGCAGTTTACGCGAAGAGCAGTACTTC. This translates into CASSLREEQYF. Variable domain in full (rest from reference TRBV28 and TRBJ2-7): DVKVTQSSRYLVKRTGEKVFLECVQDMDHENMFWYRQDPGLGLRLIYFSYDVKMKEKGDIPEGYSVSREKKERFSLILESASTNQTSMYLCASSLREEQYFGPGTRLTVT.

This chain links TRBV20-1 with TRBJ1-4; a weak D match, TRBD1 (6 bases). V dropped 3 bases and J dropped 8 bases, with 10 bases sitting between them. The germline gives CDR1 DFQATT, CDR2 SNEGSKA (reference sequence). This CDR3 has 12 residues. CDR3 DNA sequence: TGCAGTGCTAGTTTAGGACAGGAAAAACTGTTTTTT. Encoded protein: CSASLGQEKLFF.

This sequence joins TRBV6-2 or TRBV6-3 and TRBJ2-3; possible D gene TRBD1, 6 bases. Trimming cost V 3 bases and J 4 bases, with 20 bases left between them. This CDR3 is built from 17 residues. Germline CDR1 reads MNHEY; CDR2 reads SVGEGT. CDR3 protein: CASSYSFGQPHSDTQYF. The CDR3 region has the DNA TGTGCCAGCAGTTATTCGTTTGGACAGCCTCATTCAGATACGCAGTATTTT.

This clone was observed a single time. The DNA of the CDR3 is TGCGCCAGCAGCTTGGTCAGGACAGCGGTCGCTGGGGCCAACGTCCTGACTTTC. Translating gives CASSLVRTAVAGANVLTF. The chain has TRBV5-1 and TRBJ2-6; D perhaps matches TRBD1 (6 bases). CDR3 size: 18 residues. Germline V gives CDR1 SGHRS, CDR2 YFSETQ. Deletions cut 0 bases from V and 2 bases from J, with 15 bases between.